The T cell receptor (beta chain) under discussion was sequenced for a study of beta chain features in type 1 diabetes. Study results and limitations: Moderately but significantly shorter TCRB CDR3s were found in Type 1 diabetes patients in all four CD4+ subsets.

A word on this clone: Its antigen is not known.

CDR1 and CDR2 (germline): GTSNPN, SVGIG (reference sequence). Trimming stripped 0 bases from V and 3 bases from J, with 11 bases between. This CDR3 has 14 residues. Every bit of the isolated RNA underwent reverse transcription, so sequencing read expressed TCRB transcripts. Assay used: immunoSEQ multiplex PCR; TCRdb lists only in-frame clones, some missing. The table includes a few hundred thousand clones, over 20% detected once. The chain joins TRBV30 to TRBJ1-2; weak D call: TRBD1 (5 bases). The sample taken for sequencing was naive CD4+ T cells from blood. The source of this sequence is a woman in her 40s with type 1 diabetes. The CDR3 bases are TGTGCCTGGAGTGTTGAAGGGGAACACTATGGCTACACCTTC. Translation: CAWSVEGEHYGYTF.